The rows below give T cell receptor beta chains drawn from one sample of a study of cytomegalovirus exposure and HLA in healthy donors. Some clones are missing from TCRdb's copy, which holds only in-frame ones; the method was immunoSEQ multiplex PCR. Here the sample spans about 210,000 clones, 80% to 90% being singletons. The specimen sequenced was PBMCs. The receptors stem from a woman under 40 in good health and CMV-seronegative. CDR3s include the opening cysteine and the closing phenylalanine or tryptophan. A D gene is named only where the DNA matches it firmly. Some rows have no size entry. The others give once, few or many, or a class for an expanded clone.

.	once	TRBV7-3	TRBJ2-5	CASSFDYEETQYF	TGTGCCAGCAGCTTCGACTATGAAGAGACCCAGTACTTC
TRBD1	once	TRBV5-1	TRBJ2-3	CASSWGQGTDTQYF	TGCGCCAGCAGCTGGGGACAGGGGACAGATACGCAGTATTTT
.	.	TRBV6-4	TRBJ1-2	CARMLGLGVTGWGYTF	TGTGCCAGGATGTTAGGTCTAGGAGTAACCGGGTGGGGCTACACCTTC
.	.	TRBV4-2	TRBJ2-5	CASSHSWAPHF	TGTGCCAGCAGCCACAGTTGGGCACCGCACTTC
.	.	TRBV7-2	TRBJ2-5	CASSSGLRQETQYF	TGTGCCAGCAGCTCCGGACTACGACAAGAGACCCAGTACTTC
TRBD1	once	TRBV28	TRBJ1-1	CASSLRQGAGNTEAFF	TGTGCCAGCAGTCTCCGACAGGGGGCTGGGAACACTGAAGCTTTCTTT
.	once	TRBV27	TRBJ1-2	CASSPRQTRGYGYTF	TGTGCCAGCAGTCCACGACAGACCCGGGGGTATGGCTACACCTTC
.	few	TRBV9	TRBJ2-1	CASSVQGRSSYNEQFF	TGTGCCAGCAGCGTACAGGGTAGAAGCTCCTACAATGAGCAGTTCTTC
.	.	TRBV2	TRBJ1-3	CASIIQGTGNTIYF	TGTGCCAGCATAATCCAGGGTACTGGAAACACCATATATTTT
TRBD2	.	TRBV6-5	TRBJ2-1	CASSTTSGIEFF	TGTGCCAGCAGTACCACTAGCGGGATAGAGTTCTTC
.	few	TRBV28	TRBJ2-5	CASSRLAIQETQYF	TGTGCCAGCAGCCGGCTAGCGATCCAAGAGACCCAGTACTTC
.	.	TRBV4-1	TRBJ2-7	CASSQDGARGFGEQYF	TGCGCCAGCAGCCAAGATGGGGCCAGGGGCTTTGGCGAGCAGTACTTC
TRBD1	.	TRBV2	TRBJ1-2	CATRWVVQGLYGYTF	TGTGCCACCCGATGGGTGGTACAGGGGCTCTATGGCTACACCTTC
.	.	TRBV7-9	TRBJ1-1	CASSSNFGGTEAFF	TGTGCCAGCAGCTCAAATTTTGGGGGGACTGAAGCTTTCTTT
TRBD2	.	TRBV6-6	TRBJ2-7	CASSSGINPRGDEQYF	TGTGCCAGCTCTAGCGGGATTAATCCCCGTGGCGACGAGCAGTACTTC
TRBD1	once	TRBV27	TRBJ2-7	CASSLRQGYEQYF	TGTGCCAGCAGTTTAAGACAGGGCTACGAGCAGTACTTC